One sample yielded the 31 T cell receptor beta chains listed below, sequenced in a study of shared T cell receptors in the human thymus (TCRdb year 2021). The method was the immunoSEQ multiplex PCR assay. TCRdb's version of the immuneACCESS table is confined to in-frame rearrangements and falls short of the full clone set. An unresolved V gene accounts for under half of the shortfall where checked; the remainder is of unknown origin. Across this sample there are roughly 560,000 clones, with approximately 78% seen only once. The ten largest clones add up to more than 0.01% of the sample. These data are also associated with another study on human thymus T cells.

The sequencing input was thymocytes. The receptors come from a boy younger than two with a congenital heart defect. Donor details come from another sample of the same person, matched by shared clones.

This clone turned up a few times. The CDR3 sequence is CASSLSRGAYEQYF. CDR3 bases: TGTGCCAGCAGCTTAAGCAGGGGAGCCTACGAGCAGTACTTC. The chain uses TRBV7-2 and TRBJ2-7; a weak D match, TRBD1 (6 bases). CDR3 size: 14 residues. Trimming removed 2 bases from V and 2 bases from J, with 10 bases in between. Germline values: CDR1 SGHTA, CDR2 FQGNSA.

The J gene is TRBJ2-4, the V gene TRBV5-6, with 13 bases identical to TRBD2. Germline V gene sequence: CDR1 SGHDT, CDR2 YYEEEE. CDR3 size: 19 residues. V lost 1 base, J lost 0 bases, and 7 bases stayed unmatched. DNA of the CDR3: TGTGCCAGCAGCTTGCGGACTAGCGGGAGAACGGTAGCCAAAAACATTCAGTACTTC. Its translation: CASSLRTSGRTVAKNIQYF.

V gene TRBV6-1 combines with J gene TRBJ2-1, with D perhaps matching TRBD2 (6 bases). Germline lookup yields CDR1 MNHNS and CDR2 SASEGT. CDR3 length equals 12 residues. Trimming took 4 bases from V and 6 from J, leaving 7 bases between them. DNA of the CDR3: TGTGCCAGCAGTGCGGGAGCCAATGAGCAGTTCTTC. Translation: CASSAGANEQFF.

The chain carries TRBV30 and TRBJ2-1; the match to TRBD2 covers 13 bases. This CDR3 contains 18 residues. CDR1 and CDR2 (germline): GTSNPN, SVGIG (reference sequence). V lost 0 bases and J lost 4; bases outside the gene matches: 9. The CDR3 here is CAWSVLLPGLAGYNEQFF. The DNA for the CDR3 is TGTGCCTGGAGTGTACTCCTACCGGGACTAGCGGGATACAATGAGCAGTTCTTC.

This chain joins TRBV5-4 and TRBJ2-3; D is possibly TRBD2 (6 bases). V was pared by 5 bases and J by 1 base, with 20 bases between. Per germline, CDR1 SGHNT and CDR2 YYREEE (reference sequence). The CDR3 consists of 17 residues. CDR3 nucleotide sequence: TGTGCCAGCAGTCCCCGACGGAGGGAGCTCCGCACAGATACGCAGTATTTT. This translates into CASSPRRRELRTDTQYF.

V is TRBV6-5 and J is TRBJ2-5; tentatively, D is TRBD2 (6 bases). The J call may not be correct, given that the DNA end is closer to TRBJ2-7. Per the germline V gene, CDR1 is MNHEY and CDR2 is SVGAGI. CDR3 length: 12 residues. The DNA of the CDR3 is TGTGCCAGCAACCAGGAGGGTTACGAGCAGTACTTC. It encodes CASNQEGYEQYF.

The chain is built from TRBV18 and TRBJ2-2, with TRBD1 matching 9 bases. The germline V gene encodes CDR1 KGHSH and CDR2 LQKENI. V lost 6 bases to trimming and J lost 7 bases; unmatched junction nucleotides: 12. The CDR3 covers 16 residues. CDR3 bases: TGTGCCAGCTCCTGGACAGGGGAAGGTGATCGCGGGGAGCTGTTTTTT. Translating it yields CASSWTGEGDRGELFF.

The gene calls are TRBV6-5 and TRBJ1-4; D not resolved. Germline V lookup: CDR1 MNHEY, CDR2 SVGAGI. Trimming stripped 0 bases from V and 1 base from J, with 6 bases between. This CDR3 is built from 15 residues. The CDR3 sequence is CASSYSCKTNEKLFF. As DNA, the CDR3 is TGTGCCAGCAGTTACTCGTGTAAAACTAATGAAAAACTGTTTTTT.

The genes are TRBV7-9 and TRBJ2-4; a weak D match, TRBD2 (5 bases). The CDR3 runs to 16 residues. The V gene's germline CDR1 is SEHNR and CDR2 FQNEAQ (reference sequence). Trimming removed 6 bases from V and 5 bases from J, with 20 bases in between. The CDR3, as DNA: TGTGCCAGCAGTCCCCCGGGGAGACTGACCCAAAACATTCAGTACTTC. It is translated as CASSPPGRLTQNIQYF.

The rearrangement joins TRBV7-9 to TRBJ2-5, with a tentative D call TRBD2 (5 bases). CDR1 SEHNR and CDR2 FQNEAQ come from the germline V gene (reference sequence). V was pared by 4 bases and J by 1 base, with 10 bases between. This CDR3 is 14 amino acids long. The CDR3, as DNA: TGTGCCAGCAGCTCCGAGCGGCCCCAAGAGACCCAGTACTTC. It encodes CASSSERPQETQYF.

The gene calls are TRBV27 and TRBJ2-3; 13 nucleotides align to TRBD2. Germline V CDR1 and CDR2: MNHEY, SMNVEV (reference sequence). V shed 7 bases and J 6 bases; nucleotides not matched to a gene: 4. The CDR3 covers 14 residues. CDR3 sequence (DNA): TGTGCCAGCAAGGGACTAGCGGGAAGGGATACGCAGTATTTT. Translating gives CASKGLAGRDTQYF.

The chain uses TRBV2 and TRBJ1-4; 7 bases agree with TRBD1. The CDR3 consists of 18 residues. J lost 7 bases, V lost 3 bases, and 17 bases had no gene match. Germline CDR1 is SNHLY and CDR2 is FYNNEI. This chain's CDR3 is CASSDRGLRQGRSEKLFF. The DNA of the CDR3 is TGTGCCAGCAGTGATCGGGGACTCCGACAGGGACGGAGTGAAAAACTGTTTTTT.

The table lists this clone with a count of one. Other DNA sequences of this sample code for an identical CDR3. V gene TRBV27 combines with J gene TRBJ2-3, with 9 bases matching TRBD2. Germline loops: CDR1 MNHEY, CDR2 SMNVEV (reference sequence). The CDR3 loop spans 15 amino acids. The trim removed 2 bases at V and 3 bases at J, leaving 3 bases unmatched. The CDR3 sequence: CASSLAGGRTDTQYF. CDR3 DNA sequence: TGTGCCAGCAGTTTAGCGGGAGGGAGGACAGATACGCAGTATTTT.

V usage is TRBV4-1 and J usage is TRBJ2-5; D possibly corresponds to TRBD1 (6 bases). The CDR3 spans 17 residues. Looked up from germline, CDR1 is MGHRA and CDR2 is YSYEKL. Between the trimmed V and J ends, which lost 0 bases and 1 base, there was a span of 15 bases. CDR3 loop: CASSQDAGTRRQETQYF. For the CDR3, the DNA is TGCGCCAGCAGCCAAGATGCCGGGACAAGGCGCCAAGAGACCCAGTACTTC.

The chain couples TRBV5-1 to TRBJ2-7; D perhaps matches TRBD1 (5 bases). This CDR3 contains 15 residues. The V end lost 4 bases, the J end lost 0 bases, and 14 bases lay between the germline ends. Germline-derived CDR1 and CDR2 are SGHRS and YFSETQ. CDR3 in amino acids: CASSATVFSSYEQYF. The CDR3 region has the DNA TGCGCCAGCAGCGCGACAGTTTTCTCCTCCTACGAGCAGTACTTC.

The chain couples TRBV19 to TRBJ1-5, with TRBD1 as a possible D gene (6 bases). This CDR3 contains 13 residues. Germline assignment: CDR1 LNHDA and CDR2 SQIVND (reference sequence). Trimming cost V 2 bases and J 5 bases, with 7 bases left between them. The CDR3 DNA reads TGTGCCAGTAGTATAAAGGGGGATCAGCCCCAGCATTTT. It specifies CASSIKGDQPQHF. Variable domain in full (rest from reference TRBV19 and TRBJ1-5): DGGITQSPKYLFRKEGQNVTLSCEQNLNHDAMYWYRQDPGQGLRLIYYSQIVNDFQKGDIAEGYSVSREKKESFPLTVTSAQKNPTAFYLCASSIKGDQPQHFGDGTRLSIL.

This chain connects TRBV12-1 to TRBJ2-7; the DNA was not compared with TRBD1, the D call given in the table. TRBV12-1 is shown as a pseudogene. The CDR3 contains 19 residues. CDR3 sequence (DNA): TGTGCCAGCAGCTTTGTGTGGGACAAGGACAGGTCTGACAGCTACGAGCAGTACTTC. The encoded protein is CASSFVWDKDRSDSYEQYF.

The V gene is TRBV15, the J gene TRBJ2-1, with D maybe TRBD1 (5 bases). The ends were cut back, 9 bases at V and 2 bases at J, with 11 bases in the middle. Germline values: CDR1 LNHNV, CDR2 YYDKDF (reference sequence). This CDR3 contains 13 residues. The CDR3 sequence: CATRTLPYNEQFF. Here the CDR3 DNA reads TGTGCCACTAGGACACTCCCCTACAATGAGCAGTTCTTC.

DNA of the CDR3: TGTGCCAGCAGCCAAGACAGGGGGTCCTACAATGAGCAGTTCTTC. Its translation: CASSQDRGSYNEQFF. The V call is TRBV14, the J call TRBJ2-1; 7 bases fit TRBD1. With V trimmed by 0 bases and J by 1 base, 0 bases remained unmatched. The germline V gene has CDR1 SGHDN and CDR2 FVKESK. This CDR3 contains 15 residues.

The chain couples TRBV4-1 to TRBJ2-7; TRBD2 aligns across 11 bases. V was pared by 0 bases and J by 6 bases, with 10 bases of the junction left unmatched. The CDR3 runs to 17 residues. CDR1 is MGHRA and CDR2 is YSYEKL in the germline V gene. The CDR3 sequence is CASSQDPELAGEGEQYF. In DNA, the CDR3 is TGCGCCAGCAGCCAAGATCCGGAACTAGCGGGAGAAGGCGAGCAGTACTTC.

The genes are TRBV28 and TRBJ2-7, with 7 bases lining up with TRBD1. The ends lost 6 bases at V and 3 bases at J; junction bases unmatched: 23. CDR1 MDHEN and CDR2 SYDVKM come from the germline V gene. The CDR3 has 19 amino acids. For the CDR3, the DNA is TGTGCCAGCAGGAGTTCTTCGGGACAGTTTACTTACTTGTTCTACGAGCAGTACTTC. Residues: CASRSSSGQFTYLFYEQYF.

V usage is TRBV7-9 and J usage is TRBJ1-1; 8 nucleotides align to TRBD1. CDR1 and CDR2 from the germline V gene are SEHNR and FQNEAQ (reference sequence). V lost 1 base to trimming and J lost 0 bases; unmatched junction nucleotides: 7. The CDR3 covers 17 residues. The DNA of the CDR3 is TGTGCCAGCAGCTTAGAGGGGACAGGTAACATGAACACTGAAGCTTTCTTT. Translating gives CASSLEGTGNMNTEAFF.

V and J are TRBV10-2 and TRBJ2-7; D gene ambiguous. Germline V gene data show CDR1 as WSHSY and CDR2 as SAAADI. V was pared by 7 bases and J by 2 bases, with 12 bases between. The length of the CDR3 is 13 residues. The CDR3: CASMRKSTYEQYF. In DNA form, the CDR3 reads TGCGCCAGCATGAGGAAATCGACCTACGAGCAGTACTTC.

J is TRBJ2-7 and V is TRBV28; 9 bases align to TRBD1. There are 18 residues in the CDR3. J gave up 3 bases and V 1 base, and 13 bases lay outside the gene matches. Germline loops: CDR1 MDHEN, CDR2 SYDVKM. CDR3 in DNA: TGTGCCAGCAGTTTATCAGAGTTGGGACAGGGCCCCCTCTACGAGCAGTACTTC. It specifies CASSLSELGQGPLYEQYF.

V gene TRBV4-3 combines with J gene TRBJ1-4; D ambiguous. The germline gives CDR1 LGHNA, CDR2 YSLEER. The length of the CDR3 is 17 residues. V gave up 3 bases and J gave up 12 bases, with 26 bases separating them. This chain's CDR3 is CASSHKPKRGIIKELFF. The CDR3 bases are TGCGCCAGCAGCCACAAGCCGAAGAGAGGAATCATCAAAGAACTGTTTTTT.

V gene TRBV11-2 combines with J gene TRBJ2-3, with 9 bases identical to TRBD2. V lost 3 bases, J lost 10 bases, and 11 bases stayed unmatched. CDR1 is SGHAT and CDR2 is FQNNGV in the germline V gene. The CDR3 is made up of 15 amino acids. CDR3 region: CASSLESGGKGPQYF. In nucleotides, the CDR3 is TGTGCCAGCAGCTTGGAAAGCGGGGGGAAGGGTCCGCAGTATTTT.

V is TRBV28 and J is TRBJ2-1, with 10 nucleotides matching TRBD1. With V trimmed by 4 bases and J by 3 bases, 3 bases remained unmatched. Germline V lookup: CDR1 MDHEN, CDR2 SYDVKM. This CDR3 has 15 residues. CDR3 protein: CASSSDRGRYNEQFF. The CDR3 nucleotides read TGTGCCAGCAGTTCCGACAGGGGGCGCTACAATGAGCAGTTCTTC.

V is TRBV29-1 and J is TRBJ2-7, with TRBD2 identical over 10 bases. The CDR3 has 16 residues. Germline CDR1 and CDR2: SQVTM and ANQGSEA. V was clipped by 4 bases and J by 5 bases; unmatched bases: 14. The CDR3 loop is CSVVGRPGLAPNEQYF. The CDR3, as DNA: TGCAGCGTTGTTGGACGACCGGGACTAGCGCCCAACGAGCAGTACTTC.

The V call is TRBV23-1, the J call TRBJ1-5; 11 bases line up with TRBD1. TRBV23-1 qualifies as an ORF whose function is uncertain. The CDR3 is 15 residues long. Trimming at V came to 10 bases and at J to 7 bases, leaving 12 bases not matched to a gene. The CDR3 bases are TGCGCCACTAGGGGAGGGACAGGGGGTTGGCAGCCCCAGCATTTT. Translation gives CATRGGTGGWQPQHF.

The CDR3 is CASSLFASGSSEETQYF. DNA of the CDR3: TGTGCCAGCAGCTTATTTGCTAGCGGGAGTTCGGAAGAGACCCAGTACTTC. The V and J genes are TRBV7-3 and TRBJ2-5, with 10 bases that match TRBD2. J was trimmed by 3 bases and V by 2 bases; bases with no gene match: 9. Germline V lookup: CDR1 SGHTA, CDR2 FQGTGA. The CDR3 runs to 17 residues.

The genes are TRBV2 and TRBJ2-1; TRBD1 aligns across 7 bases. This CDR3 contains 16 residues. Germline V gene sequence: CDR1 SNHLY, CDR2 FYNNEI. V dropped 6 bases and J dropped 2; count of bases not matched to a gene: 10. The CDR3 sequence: CASSTDRDSTYNEQFF. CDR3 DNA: TGTGCCAGCAGCACAGACCGGGACAGCACCTACAATGAGCAGTTCTTC.